The clone carrying this T cell receptor (beta chain) was recorded at least ten times. Its target is unknown. These data come from a study of regulatory T cells in long-lasting Graves disease. Study conclusions and caveats: Whereas 900 to 1,000 public clonotypes were shared by new patients, persistent patients shared more, at 2,741. Persistent Graves' patients showed less TCR diversity than newly diagnosed ones.

The time point: persistent/refractory GD, antithyroid drugs over 5 years with positive TRAb. Generation of the TCR library employed RNA extracted from PBMCs. An endocrinology department located in Xi'an, China, was where the patients came from. Arm-PCR with iRepertoire HTBI primers amplified the CDR3 regions for these TCR beta libraries. TCRdb used MiXCR to reprocess the multiplex PCR reads, holding one entry per CDR3 protein. Of more than 300,000 distinct CDR3 sequences in the sample, around 20% were seen once. Deletions cut 5 bases from V and 1 base from J, with 12 bases between. The CDR3 length is 14 residues. Germline-derived CDR1 and CDR2 are SNHLY and FYNNEI.

This TCR came from a female donor with Graves disease. The rearrangement joins TRBV2 to TRBJ2-7; D is possibly TRBD1 or TRBD2 (5 bases each). This material consisted of peripheral blood mononuclear cells (PBMCs), taken when the disease was refractory, from a patient treated with antithyroid drugs. CDR3 DNA sequence: TGTGCCAGCAGTAACCCGGGACGGTCCTACGAGCAGTACTTC. Residues: CASSNPGRSYEQYF. Filled out from reference TRBV2 and TRBJ2-7, the complete variable domain reads EPEVTQTPSHQVTQMGQEVILRCVPISNHLYFYWYRQILGQKVEFLVSFYNNEISEKSEIFDDQFSVERPDGSNFTLKIRSTKLEDSAMYFCASSNPGRSYEQYFGPGTRLTVT.